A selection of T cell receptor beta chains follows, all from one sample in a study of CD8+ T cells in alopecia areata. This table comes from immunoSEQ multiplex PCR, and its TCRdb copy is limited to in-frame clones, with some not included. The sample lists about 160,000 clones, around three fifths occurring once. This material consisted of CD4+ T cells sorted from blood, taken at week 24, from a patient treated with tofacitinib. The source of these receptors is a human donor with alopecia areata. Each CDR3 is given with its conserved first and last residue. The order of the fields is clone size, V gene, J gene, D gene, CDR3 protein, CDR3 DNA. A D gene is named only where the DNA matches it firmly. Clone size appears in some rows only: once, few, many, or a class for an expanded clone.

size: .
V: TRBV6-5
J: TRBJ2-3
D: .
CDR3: CASSFTPSGTDTQYF
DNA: TGTGCCAGCAGTTTTACTCCTAGCGGCACAGATACGCAGTATTTT

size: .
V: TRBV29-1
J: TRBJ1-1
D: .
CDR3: CSGFNRLLNTEAFF
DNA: TGCAGCGGTTTCAACAGATTACTGAACACTGAAGCTTTCTTT

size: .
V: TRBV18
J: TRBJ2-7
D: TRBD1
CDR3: CASSPGTGDLYEQYF
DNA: TGTGCCAGCTCACCTGGGACAGGGGACCTCTACGAGCAGTACTTC

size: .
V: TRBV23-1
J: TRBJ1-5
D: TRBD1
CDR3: CASSGRDRISNQPQHF
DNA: TGCGCCAGCAGTGGCCGGGACAGAATAAGCAATCAGCCCCAGCATTTT

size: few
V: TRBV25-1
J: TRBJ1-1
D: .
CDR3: CASSEGMGAFF
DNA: TGTGCCAGCAGTGAGGGAATGGGAGCTTTCTTT

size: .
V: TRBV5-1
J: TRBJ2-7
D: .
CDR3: CASSPLGRSYEQYF
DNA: TGCGCCAGCAGCCCCCTAGGACGCTCCTACGAGCAGTACTTC

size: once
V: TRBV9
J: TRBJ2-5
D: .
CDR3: CASSTGRETQYF
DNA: TGTGCCAGCTCCACAGGGAGGGAGACCCAGTACTTC

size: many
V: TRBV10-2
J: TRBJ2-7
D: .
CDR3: CASSESPYRFPSYEQYF
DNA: TGCGCCAGCAGTGAGTCGCCCTACAGGTTCCCATCCTACGAGCAGTACTTC

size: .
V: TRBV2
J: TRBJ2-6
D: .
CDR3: CASSSDRTGANVLTF
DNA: TGTGCCAGCAGTTCCGACAGAACTGGGGCCAACGTCCTGACTTTC

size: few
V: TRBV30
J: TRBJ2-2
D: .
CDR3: CAWSVVGLKNTGELFF
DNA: TGTGCCTGGAGTGTTGTGGGGCTTAAGAACACCGGGGAGCTGTTTTTT

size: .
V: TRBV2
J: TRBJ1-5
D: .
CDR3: CASGESQIQPQHF
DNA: TGTGCCAGCGGCGAATCCCAAATTCAGCCCCAGCATTTT

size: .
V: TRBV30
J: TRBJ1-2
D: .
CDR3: CAWSPSVDGYTF
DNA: TGTGCCTGGAGCCCCTCTGTCGACGGGTACACCTTC

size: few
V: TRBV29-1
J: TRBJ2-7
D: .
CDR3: CSVEVGREQYF
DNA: TGCAGCGTTGAAGTGGGGCGCGAGCAGTACTTC

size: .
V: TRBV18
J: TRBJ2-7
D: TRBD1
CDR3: CASSPGVQGVEQYF
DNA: TGTGCCAGCTCACCAGGGGTCCAGGGGGTCGAGCAGTACTTC

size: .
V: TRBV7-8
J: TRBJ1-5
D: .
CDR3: CASTQGNRNQPQHF
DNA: TGTGCCAGCACACAGGGAAACCGCAATCAGCCCCAGCATTTT

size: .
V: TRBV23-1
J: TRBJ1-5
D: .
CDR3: CASSHGDTNQPQHF
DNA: TGCGCCAGCAGTCATGGGGACACTAATCAGCCCCAGCATTTT

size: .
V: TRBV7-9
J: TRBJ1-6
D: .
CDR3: CASSRGGPRDSVNSPLHF
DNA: TGTGCCAGCAGTCGGGGGGGCCCCAGGGATTCTGTGAATTCACCCCTCCACTTT

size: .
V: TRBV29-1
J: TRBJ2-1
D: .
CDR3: CSVGSARYEQFF
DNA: TGCAGCGTTGGTTCTGCTCGGTATGAGCAGTTCTTC

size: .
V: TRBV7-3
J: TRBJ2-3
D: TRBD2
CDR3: CASSLGSPAGGQDTQYF
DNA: TGTGCCAGCAGCTTAGGGTCGCCAGCGGGGGGGCAAGATACGCAGTATTTT

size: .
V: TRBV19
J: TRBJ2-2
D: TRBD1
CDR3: CASSNQGARSTGELFF
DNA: TGTGCCAGTAGTAACCAGGGGGCGCGGAGCACCGGGGAGCTGTTTTTT

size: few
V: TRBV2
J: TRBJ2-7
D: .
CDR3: CASSLLEGFEQYF
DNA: TGTGCCAGCAGTCTACTAGAGGGGTTCGAGCAGTACTTC

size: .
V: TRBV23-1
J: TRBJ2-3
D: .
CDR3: CASSHKGVIF
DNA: TGCGCCAGCAGTCATAAGGGAGTAATATTT

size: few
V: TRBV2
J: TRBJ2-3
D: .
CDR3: CASRRSEGKSTDTQYF
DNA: TGTGCCAGCCGTCGGTCGGAGGGGAAGAGCACAGATACGCAGTATTTT

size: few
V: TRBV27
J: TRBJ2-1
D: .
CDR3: CASSLSVVLGDNEQFF
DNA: TGTGCCAGCAGTTTATCGGTAGTATTGGGTGACAATGAGCAGTTCTTC

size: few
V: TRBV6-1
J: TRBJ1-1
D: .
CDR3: CASSEARVNTEAFF
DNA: TGTGCCAGCAGTGAAGCCAGGGTGAACACTGAAGCTTTCTTT

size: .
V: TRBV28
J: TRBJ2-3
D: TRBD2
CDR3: CASSFPLAGGISTDTQYF
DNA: TGTGCCAGCAGTTTCCCGCTAGCGGGGGGGATTAGCACAGATACGCAGTATTTT

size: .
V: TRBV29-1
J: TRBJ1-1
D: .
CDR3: CSVDGFGVNTEAFF
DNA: TGCAGCGTTGACGGTTTTGGGGTCAACACTGAAGCTTTCTTT

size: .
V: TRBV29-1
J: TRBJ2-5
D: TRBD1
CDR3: CSVTTGGGRETQYF
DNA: TGCAGCGTCACGACAGGGGGTGGAAGAGAGACCCAGTACTTC

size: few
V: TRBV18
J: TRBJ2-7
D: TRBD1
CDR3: CASSPLPGQGAYEQYF
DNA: TGTGCCAGCTCACCTCTCCCGGGACAGGGGGCATACGAGCAGTACTTC

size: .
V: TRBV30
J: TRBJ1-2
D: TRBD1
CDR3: CAWSVQGHGYTF
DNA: TGTGCCTGGAGTGTACAGGGGCACGGCTACACCTTC

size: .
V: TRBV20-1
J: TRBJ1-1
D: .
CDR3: CSGSRNTEAFF
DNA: TGCAGTGGTTCTCGGAACACTGAAGCTTTCTTT

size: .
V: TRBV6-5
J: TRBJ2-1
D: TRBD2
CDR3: CAIRRQAGDEQFF
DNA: TGTGCCATCCGGAGGCAGGCGGGGGATGAGCAGTTCTTC

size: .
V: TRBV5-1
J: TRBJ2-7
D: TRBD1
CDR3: CASSYRDRGSYEQYF
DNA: TGCGCCAGCAGCTACCGGGACAGGGGGTCCTACGAGCAGTACTTC

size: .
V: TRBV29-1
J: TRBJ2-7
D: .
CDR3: CSARGGISYEQYF
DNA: TGCAGCGCCCGAGGGGGGATCTCCTACGAGCAGTACTTC

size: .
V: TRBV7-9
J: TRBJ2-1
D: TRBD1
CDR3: CASSLREQGNEQFF
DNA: TGTGCCAGCAGCCTACGAGAACAGGGGAATGAGCAGTTCTTC

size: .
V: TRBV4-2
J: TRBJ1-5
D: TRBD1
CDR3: CASSHGQGSPNQPQHF
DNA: TGTGCCAGCAGCCACGGACAGGGTTCCCCCAATCAGCCCCAGCATTTT

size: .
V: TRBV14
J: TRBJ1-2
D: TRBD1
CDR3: CASSQEVPWGQLNRVSSYTF
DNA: TGTGCCAGCAGCCAAGAAGTTCCATGGGGACAGCTGAACCGAGTCTCCTCCTACACCTTC

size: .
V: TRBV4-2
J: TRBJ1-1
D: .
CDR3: CASSPRGIGTEAFF
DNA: TGTGCCAGCAGCCCTAGGGGAATTGGGACTGAAGCTTTCTTT

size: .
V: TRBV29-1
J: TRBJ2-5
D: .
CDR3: CSVEGQQFQETQYF
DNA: TGCAGCGTTGAAGGACAGCAGTTCCAAGAGACCCAGTACTTC

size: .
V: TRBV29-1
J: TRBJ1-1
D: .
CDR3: CSVEGVGWAQNTEAFF
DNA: TGCAGCGTTGAAGGAGTGGGGTGGGCCCAGAACACTGAAGCTTTCTTT

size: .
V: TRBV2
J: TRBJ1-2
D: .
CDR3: CASSDGDGYTF
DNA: TGTGCCAGCAGTGACGGGGACGGCTACACCTTC

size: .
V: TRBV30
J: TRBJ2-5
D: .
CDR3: CAWSGSVTYQETQYF
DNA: TGTGCCTGGAGTGGGTCGGTTACGTACCAAGAGACCCAGTACTTC

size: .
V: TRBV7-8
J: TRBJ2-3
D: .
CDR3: CASTPGQSGDTQYF
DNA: TGTGCCAGCACCCCCGGACAGTCTGGAGATACGCAGTATTTT

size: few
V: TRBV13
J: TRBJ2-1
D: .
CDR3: CASRRAYNEQFF
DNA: TGTGCCAGCAGGAGGGCCTACAATGAGCAGTTCTTC